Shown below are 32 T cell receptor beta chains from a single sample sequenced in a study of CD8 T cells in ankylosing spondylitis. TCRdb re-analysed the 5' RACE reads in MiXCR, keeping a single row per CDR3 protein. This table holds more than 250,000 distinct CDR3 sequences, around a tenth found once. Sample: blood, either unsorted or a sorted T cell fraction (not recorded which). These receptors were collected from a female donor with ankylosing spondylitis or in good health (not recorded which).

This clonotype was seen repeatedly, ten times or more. CDR3 residues: CASSLTRDRAYNEQFF. The CDR3 bases are TGTGCCAGCAGCCTGACCAGGGACAGGGCATACAATGAGCAGTTCTTC. The chain joins TRBV7-2 to TRBJ2-1; 9 nucleotides match TRBD1. Germline V lookup: CDR1 SGHTA, CDR2 FQGNSA. Trimming at V came to 5 bases and at J to 4 bases, leaving 9 bases not matched to a gene. This CDR3 contains 16 residues.

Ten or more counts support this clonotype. The CDR3 DNA reads as TGCGCCAGCAGTCGGGACTGGCGAAACACCGGGGAGCTGTTTTTT. Encoded protein: CASSRDWRNTGELFF. The chain is built from TRBV10-1 and TRBJ2-2; D is perhaps TRBD2 (6 bases). Germline-derived CDR1 and CDR2 are WNHNN and SYGVQD (reference sequence). V lost 5 bases and J lost 2, with 12 bases in between. This CDR3 region has 15 residues.

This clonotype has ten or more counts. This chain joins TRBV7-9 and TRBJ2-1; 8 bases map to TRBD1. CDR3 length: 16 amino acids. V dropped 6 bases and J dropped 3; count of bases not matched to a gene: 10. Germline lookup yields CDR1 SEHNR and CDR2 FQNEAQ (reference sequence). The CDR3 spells CASRQDPGQVYNEQFF. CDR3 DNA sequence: TGTGCCAGCAGGCAAGATCCGGGACAGGTCTACAATGAGCAGTTCTTC.

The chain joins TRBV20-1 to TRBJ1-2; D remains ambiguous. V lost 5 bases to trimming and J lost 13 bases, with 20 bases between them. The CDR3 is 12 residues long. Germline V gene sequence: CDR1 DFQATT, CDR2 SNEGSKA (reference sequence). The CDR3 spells CSASSGLRPPTF. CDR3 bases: TGCAGTGCTTCCTCCGGCCTCCGACCCCCCACCTTC.

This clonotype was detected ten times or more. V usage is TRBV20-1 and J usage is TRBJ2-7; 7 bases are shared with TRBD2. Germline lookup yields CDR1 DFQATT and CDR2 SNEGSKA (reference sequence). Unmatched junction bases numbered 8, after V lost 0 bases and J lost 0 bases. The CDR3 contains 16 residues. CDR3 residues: CSARDLGGGSSYEQYF. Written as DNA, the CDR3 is TGCAGTGCTAGAGATCTTGGCGGGGGTAGCTCCTACGAGCAGTACTTC.

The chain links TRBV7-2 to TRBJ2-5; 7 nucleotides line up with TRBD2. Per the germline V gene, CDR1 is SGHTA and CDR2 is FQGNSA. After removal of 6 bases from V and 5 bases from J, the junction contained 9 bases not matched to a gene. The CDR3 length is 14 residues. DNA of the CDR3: TGTGCCAGCAGGGTAGCGGGCGGTTGGGAGACCCAGTACTTC. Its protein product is CASRVAGGWETQYF.

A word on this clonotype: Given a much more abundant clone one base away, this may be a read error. CDR3 nucleotide sequence: TGTGCCAGCAGTTTACGGGCTAGCGGGTTCTACTACAATGAGCAGTTCTTC. This gives the protein CASSLRASGFYYNEQFF. The rearrangement uses TRBV27 and TRBJ2-1; TRBD2 agrees at 8 bases. The CDR3 is made up of 17 amino acids. V gave up 2 bases and J gave up 3 bases; unmatched junction bases: 9. Germline lookup yields CDR1 MNHEY and CDR2 SMNVEV (reference sequence).

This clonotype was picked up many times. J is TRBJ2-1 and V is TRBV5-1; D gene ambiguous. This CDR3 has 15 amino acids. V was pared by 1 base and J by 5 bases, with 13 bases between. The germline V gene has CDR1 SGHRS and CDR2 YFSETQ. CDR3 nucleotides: TGCGCCAGCAGCTTGTTAACTCCAAGTAACAATGAGCAGTTCTTC. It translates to CASSLLTPSNNEQFF. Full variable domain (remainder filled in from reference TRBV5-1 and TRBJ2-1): KAGVTQTPRYLIKTRGQQVTLSCSPISGHRSVSWYQQTPGQGLQFLFEYFSETQRNKGNFPGRFSGRQFSNSRSEMNVSTLELGDSALYLCASSLLTPSNNEQFFGPGTRLTVL.

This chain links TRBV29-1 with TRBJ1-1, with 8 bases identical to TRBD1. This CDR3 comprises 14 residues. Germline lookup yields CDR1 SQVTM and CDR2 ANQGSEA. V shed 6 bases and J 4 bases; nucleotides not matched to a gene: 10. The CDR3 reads CSVADRVRSTEAFF. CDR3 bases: TGCAGCGTGGCGGACAGGGTGCGGAGCACTGAAGCTTTCTTT.

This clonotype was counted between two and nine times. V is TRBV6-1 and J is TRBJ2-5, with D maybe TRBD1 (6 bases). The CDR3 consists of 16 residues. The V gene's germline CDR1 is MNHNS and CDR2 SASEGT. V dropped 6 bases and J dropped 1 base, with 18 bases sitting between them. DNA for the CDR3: TGTGCCAGCAGCCCTGGCGGCAGGGGCCTCCAAGAGACCCAGTACTTC. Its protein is CASSPGGRGLQETQYF.

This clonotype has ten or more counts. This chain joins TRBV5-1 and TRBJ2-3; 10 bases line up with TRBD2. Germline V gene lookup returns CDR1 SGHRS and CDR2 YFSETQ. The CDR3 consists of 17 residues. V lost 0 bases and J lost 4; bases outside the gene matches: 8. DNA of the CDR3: TGCGCCAGCAGCTTGGCCTTTAGCGGGAGGACGGCAGATACGCAGTATTTT. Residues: CASSLAFSGRTADTQYF. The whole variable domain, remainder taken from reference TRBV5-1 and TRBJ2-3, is KAGVTQTPRYLIKTRGQQVTLSCSPISGHRSVSWYQQTPGQGLQFLFEYFSETQRNKGNFPGRFSGRQFSNSRSEMNVSTLELGDSALYLCASSLAFSGRTADTQYFGPGTRLTVL.

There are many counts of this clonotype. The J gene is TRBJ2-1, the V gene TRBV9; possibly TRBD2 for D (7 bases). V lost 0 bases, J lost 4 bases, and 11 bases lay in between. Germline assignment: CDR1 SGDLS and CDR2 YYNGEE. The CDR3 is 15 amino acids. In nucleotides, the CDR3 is TGTGCCAGCAGCGTAGAGGGGGGGAGGTACAATGAGCAGTTCTTC. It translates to CASSVEGGRYNEQFF.

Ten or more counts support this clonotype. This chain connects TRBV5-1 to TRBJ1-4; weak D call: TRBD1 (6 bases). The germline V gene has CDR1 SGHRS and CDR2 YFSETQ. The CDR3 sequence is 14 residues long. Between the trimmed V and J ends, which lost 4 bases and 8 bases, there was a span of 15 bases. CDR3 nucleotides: TGCGCCAGCAGCATGGACAGCTCTGACGAAAAACTGTTTTTT. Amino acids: CASSMDSSDEKLFF.

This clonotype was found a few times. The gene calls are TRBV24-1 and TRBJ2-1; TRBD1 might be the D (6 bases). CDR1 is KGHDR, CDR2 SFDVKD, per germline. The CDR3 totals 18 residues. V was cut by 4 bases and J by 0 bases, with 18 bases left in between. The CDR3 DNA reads TGTGCCACCAGTGACCCCCAGGGGACAAGGAGCTCCTACAATGAGCAGTTCTTC. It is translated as CATSDPQGTRSSYNEQFF.

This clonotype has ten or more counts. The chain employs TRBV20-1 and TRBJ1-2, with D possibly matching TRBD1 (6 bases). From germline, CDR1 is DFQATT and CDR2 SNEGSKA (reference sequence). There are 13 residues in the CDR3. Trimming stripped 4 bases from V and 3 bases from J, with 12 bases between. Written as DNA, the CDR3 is TGCAGTGCTATGGGGGCTTGGGACTATGGCTACACCTTC. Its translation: CSAMGAWDYGYTF.

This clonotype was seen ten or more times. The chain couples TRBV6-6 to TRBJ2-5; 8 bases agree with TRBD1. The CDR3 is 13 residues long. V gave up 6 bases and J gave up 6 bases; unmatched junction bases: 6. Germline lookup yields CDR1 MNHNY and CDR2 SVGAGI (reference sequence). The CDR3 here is CASSMGTGKTQYF. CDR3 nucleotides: TGTGCCAGCAGCATGGGGACAGGAAAGACCCAGTACTTC.

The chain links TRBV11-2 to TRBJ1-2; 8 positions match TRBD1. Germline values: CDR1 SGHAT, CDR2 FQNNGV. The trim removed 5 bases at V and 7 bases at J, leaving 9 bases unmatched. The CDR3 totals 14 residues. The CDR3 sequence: CASSPIQGARGYTF. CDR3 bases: TGTGCCAGCAGCCCTATTCAGGGGGCGCGTGGCTACACCTTC.

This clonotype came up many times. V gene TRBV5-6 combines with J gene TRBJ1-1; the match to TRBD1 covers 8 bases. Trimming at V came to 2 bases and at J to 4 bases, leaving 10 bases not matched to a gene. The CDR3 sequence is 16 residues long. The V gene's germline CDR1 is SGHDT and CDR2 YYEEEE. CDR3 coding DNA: TGTGCCAGCAGCTTTGGGACAGGTAATAGGGGCACTGAAGCTTTCTTT. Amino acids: CASSFGTGNRGTEAFF.

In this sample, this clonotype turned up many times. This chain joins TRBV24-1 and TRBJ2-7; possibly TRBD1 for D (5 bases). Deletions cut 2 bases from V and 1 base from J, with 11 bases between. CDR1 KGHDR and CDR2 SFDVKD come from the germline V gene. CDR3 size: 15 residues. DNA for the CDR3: TGTGCCACCAGTGATTCGCGACAGCTATCCTACGAGCAGTACTTC. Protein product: CATSDSRQLSYEQYF.

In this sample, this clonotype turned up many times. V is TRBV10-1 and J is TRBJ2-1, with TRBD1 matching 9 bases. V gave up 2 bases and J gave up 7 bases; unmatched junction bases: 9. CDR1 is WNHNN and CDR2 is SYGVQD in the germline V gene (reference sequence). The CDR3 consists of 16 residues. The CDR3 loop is CASSEKGQGKNNEQFF. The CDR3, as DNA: TGCGCCAGCAGTGAGAAGGGACAGGGAAAAAATAATGAGCAGTTCTTC.

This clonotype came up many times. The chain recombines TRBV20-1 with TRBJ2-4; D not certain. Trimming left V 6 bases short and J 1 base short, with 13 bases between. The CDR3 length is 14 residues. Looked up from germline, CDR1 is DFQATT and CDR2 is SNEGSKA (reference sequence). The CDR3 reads CSAPVVGAKNIQYF. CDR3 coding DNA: TGCAGTGCCCCCGTAGTAGGGGCCAAAAACATTCAGTACTTC.

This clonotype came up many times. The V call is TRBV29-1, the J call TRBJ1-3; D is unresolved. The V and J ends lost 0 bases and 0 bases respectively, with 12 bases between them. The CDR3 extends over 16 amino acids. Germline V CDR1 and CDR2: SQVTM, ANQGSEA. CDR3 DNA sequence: TGCAGCGTTGAAGAGAGAAGGGAACACTCTGGAAACACCATATATTTT. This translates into CSVEERREHSGNTIYF.

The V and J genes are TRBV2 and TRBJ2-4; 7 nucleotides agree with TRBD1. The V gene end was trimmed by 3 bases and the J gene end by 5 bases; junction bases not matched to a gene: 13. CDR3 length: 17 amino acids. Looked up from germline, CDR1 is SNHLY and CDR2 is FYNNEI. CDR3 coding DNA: TGTGCCAGCAGTGACCAATTCCTGACAGGGCACCAAAACATTCAGTACTTC. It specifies CASSDQFLTGHQNIQYF. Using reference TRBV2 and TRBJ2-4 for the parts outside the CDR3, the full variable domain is EPEVTQTPSHQVTQMGQEVILRCVPISNHLYFYWYRQILGQKVEFLVSFYNNEISEKSEIFDDQFSVERPDGSNFTLKIRSTKLEDSAMYFCASSDQFLTGHQNIQYFGAGTRLSVL.

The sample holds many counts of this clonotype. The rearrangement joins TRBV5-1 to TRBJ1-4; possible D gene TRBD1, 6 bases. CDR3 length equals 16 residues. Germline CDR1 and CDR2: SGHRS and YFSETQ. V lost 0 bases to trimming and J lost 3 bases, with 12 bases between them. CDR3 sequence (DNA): TGCGCCAGCAGCTTGGGTACAGGGATATCTAATGAAAAACTGTTTTTT. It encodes CASSLGTGISNEKLFF.

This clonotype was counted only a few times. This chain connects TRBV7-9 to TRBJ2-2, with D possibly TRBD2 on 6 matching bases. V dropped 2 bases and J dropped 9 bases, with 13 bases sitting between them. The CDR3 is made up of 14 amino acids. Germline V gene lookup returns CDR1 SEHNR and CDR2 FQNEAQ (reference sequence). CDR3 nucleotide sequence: TGTGCCAGCAGCTTACGGGGGATGGTACGGGAGCTGTTTTTT. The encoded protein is CASSLRGMVRELFF.

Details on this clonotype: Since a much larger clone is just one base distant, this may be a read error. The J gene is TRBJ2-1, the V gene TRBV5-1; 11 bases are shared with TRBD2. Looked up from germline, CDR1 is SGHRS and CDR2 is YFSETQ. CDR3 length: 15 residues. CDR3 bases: TGCGCCAGCAGAACTAGCGGGAGAGGTAATAATGAGCCGTTCTTC. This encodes CASRTSGRGNNEPFF.

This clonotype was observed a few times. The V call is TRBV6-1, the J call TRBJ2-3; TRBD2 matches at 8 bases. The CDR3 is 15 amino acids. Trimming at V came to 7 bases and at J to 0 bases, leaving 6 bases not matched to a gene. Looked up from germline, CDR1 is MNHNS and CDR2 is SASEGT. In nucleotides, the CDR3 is TGTGCCAGCAAAAACCGGGGGGGCAGCACAGATACGCAGTATTTT. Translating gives CASKNRGGSTDTQYF.

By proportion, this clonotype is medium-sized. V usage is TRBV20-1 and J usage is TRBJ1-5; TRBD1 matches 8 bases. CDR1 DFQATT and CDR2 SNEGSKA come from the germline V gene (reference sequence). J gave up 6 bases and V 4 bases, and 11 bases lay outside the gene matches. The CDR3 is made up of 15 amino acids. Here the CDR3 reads CSAKRPDRASQPQHF. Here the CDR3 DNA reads TGCAGTGCTAAGAGACCGGACAGGGCAAGTCAGCCCCAGCATTTT.

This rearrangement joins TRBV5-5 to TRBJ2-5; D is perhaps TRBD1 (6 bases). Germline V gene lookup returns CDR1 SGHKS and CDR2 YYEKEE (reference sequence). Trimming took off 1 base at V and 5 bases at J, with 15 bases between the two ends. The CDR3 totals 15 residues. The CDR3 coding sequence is TGTGCCAGCAGCTTGAGACCACAGGGAAGGGAGACCCAGTACTTC. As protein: CASSLRPQGRETQYF.

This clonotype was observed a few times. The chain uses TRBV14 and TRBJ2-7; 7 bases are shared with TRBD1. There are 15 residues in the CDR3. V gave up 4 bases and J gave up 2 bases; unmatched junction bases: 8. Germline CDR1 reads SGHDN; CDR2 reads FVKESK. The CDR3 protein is CASSPTDRVPYEQYF. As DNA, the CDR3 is TGTGCCAGCAGCCCTACTGACAGGGTGCCCTACGAGCAGTACTTC.

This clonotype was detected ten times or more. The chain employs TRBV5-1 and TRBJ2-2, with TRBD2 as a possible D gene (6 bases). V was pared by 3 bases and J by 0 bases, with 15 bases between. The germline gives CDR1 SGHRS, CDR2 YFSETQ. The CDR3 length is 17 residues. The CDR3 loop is CASSSPVGLTNTGELFF. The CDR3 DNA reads TGCGCCAGCAGCTCCCCAGTCGGACTAACGAACACCGGGGAGCTGTTTTTT.

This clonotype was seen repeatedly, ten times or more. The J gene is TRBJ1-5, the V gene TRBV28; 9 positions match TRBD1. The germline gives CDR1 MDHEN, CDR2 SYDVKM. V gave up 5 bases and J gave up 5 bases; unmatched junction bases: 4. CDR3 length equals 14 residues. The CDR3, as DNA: TGTGCCAGCAGTCAACAGGGGGCGGATCAGCCCCAGCATTTT. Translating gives CASSQQGADQPQHF.